The 6 T cell receptor beta chains below all came from one sample that was sequenced in a study of neurological immune-mediated disorders (dated by TCRdb to between 2019 and 2020). This specimen's time point label, per the study, means: technical triplicate 1. Library prep was done by 5' RACE. These reads were obtained on an Illumina HiSeq 2500. TCRdb reprocessed the public reads (quality trimming at Q25 with fastp, clone calling with MiXCR) and kept in-frame beta chains. CDR3 protein sequences are deduplicated, and each keeps its most common genes and DNA. The sample table shows approximately 36,000 distinct CDR3 sequences, and around 10% are seen once. The top ten constitute about 4% of the sample. Sequencing used PBMCs. All receptors derive from a man in his 60s with HTLV-1-associated myelopathy (HAM/TSP).

The rearrangement uses TRBV6-6 and TRBJ2-7, with 9 nucleotides matching TRBD2. The CDR3 is 16 amino acids. Per germline, CDR1 MNHNY and CDR2 SVGAGI (reference sequence). V trimming: 5 bases; J trimming: 6 bases; junction bases outside the gene matches: 14. The CDR3 loop reads CASSNYGASGKSEQYF. CDR3 nucleotides: TGTGCCAGCAGTAATTACGGGGCTAGCGGGAAATCCGAGCAGTACTTC.

This clonotype has ten or more counts. The chain has TRBV10-3 and TRBJ2-7; D is uncertain. The V and J ends lost 3 bases and 0 bases respectively, with 9 bases between them. Germline loops: CDR1 ENHRY, CDR2 SYGVKD. There are 14 residues in the CDR3. DNA for the CDR3: TGTGCCATCAGTGAAAGTTGGAGCTCCTACGAGCAGTACTTC. It codes for CAISESWSSYEQYF.

There are many counts of this clonotype. The chain employs TRBV5-1 and TRBJ1-1; TRBD1 might be the D (5 bases). Trimming shortened V by 4 bases and J by 3 bases, and 19 bases separated the two germline ends. The germline gives CDR1 SGHRS, CDR2 YFSETQ. The CDR3 is 16 amino acids. The chain's CDR3 is CASSPDEGQGYTEAFF. DNA for the CDR3: TGCGCCAGCAGCCCAGATGAGGGTCAGGGATACACTGAAGCTTTCTTT.

The rearrangement uses TRBV6-1 and TRBJ2-1, with TRBD2 matching over 9 bases. The V gene end was trimmed by 6 bases and the J gene end by 6 bases; junction bases not matched to a gene: 15. The germline gives CDR1 MNHNS, CDR2 SASEGT. The length of the CDR3 is 17 residues. The CDR3 here is CASRASGLAGWVNEQFF. CDR3 bases: TGTGCCAGCAGGGCTTCCGGCCTAGCGGGATGGGTCAATGAGCAGTTCTTC.

This clonotype came up many times. The CDR3 loop is CASSLAGSINEQFF. The CDR3 coding sequence is TGTGCCAGCAGCCTAGCGGGTTCCATCAATGAGCAGTTCTTC. This chain links TRBV27 with TRBJ2-1, with 8 bases identical to TRBD2. CDR1 is MNHEY and CDR2 is SMNVEV in the germline V gene (reference sequence). With 6 bases clipped from V and 6 bases from J, the junction kept 7 bases outside the gene matches. The CDR3 has 14 amino acids.

This clonotype was seen at least ten times. The rearrangement joins TRBV4-1 to TRBJ1-5; 12 bases map to TRBD1. Per the germline V gene, CDR1 is MGHRA and CDR2 is YSYEKL. The CDR3 sequence is 16 residues long. After removal of 4 bases from V and 3 bases from J, the junction contained 4 bases not matched to a gene. The chain's CDR3 is CASSRGTGGNNQPQHF. DNA for the CDR3: TGCGCCAGCAGCCGAGGGACAGGGGGCAACAATCAGCCCCAGCATTTT.